Listed here are 29 T cell receptor beta chains from one sample, sequenced in a study of OX40 agonist ivuxolimab in advanced cancers. Library generation was performed with the immunoSEQ multiplex PCR assay. TCRdb holds this immuneACCESS table with in-frame rearrangements only. Some clones are missing; in checked studies, unresolved V genes explain under half, and the rest has no known cause. This sample is represented by some 45,000 clones; approximately 91% of them were singletons. The ten top clones hold approximately 18% of the sample. The starting material was CD4+ or CD8+ T cells sorted from blood, obtained in a trial of the OX40 agonist ivuxolimab. The receptors originated from an adult with an advanced solid tumor such as melanoma, head and neck, liver or kidney cancer.

The chain is built from TRBV4-1 and TRBJ2-7; a weak D match, TRBD2 (5 bases). Germline CDR1 is MGHRA and CDR2 is YSYEKL. The germline V and J ends were trimmed by 0 bases and 3 bases, with 12 bases remaining between them. The CDR3 sequence is 15 residues long. The CDR3 here is CASSQDIGVGYEQYF. The CDR3 DNA reads as TGCGCCAGCAGCCAAGATATCGGGGTTGGCTACGAGCAGTACTTC.

DNA for the CDR3: TGTGCCATCAGTGGACAGGGCCCTTCAGGGGTCTACGAGCAGTACTTC. Its protein is CAISGQGPSGVYEQYF. The chain carries TRBV10-3 and TRBJ2-7, with 7 bases fitting TRBD1. The CDR3 spans 16 residues. V shed 4 bases, J shed 3 bases, and the junction held 12 bases outside the gene matches. Germline values: CDR1 ENHRY, CDR2 SYGVKD.

In this sample, this clone turned up once. V gene TRBV27 combines with J gene TRBJ2-7, with D perhaps TRBD2 (5 bases). Looked up from germline, CDR1 is MNHEY and CDR2 is SMNVEV (reference sequence). This CDR3 region has 12 residues. The CDR3 region is CSSRTGPYEQYF. The CDR3 DNA is TGTTCCTCGAGGACTGGGCCTTACGAGCAGTACTTC.

The rearrangement joins TRBV11-2 to TRBJ2-5; 7 bases fit TRBD2. With V trimmed by 1 base and J by 1 base, 0 bases remained unmatched. This CDR3 comprises 14 residues. Germline V gene data show CDR1 as SGHAT and CDR2 as FQNNGV. DNA for the CDR3: TGTGCCAGCAGCTTAGCGGGAGGCCAAGAGACCCAGTACTTC. Protein product: CASSLAGGQETQYF.

This chain links TRBV7-7 with TRBJ2-2, with D possibly being TRBD1 or TRBD2 (6 bases each). The germline V gene encodes CDR1 SSHAT and CDR2 FNYEAQ (reference sequence). There are 17 residues in the CDR3. Trimming left V 1 base short and J 1 base short, with 13 bases between. The CDR3 nucleotides are TGTGCCAGCAGCTTAGGCCTAGGGGGGCTGAACACCGGGGAGCTGTTTTTT. It codes for CASSLGLGGLNTGELFF.

Details on this clone: It is likely a read error: a sequence one base away is far more abundant. This CDR3 is also generated by other DNA sequences in the sample. The gene calls are TRBV6-6 and TRBJ2-7; D tentatively reads TRBD1 or TRBD2 (5 bases each). The V end lost 2 bases, the J end lost 0 bases, and 5 bases lay between the germline ends. Per germline, CDR1 MNHNY and CDR2 SVGAGI (reference sequence). The CDR3 has 13 amino acids. The CDR3 DNA is TGTGCCAGCAGTTACGGGGGCTCCTACGAGCAGTACTTC. As protein: CASSYGGSYEQYF.

The chain combines TRBV7-9 with TRBJ2-5, with a possible D match to TRBD1 (6 bases). The germline CDR1 and CDR2 sequences are SEHNR and FQNEAQ (reference sequence). V lost 0 bases and J 5 bases, leaving 16 bases between the germline ends. This CDR3 contains 16 residues. CDR3 region: CASSLARGAPRETQYF. DNA of the CDR3: TGTGCCAGCAGCTTAGCCAGGGGCGCCCCCCGGGAGACCCAGTACTTC.

The chain recombines TRBV29-1 with TRBJ2-7, with D tentatively TRBD2 (7 bases). Germline V gene sequence: CDR1 SQVTM, CDR2 ANQGSEA. The CDR3 totals 14 residues. V was shortened by 1 base and J by 3 bases, with 13 bases between the two germline ends. The CDR3 DNA reads TGCAGCGTTGAAGGGGAAGGGGGGGACTACGAGCAGTACTTC. Amino acid sequence: CSVEGEGGDYEQYF.

The chain combines TRBV28 with TRBJ2-2; D remains ambiguous. V was cut by 3 bases and J by 4 bases, with 6 bases left in between. This CDR3 is 13 amino acids long. The germline V gene encodes CDR1 MDHEN and CDR2 SYDVKM. This CDR3 reads CASSLVTTGELFF. The CDR3 DNA follows: TGTGCCAGCAGTTTGGTGACCACCGGGGAGCTGTTTTTT.

The chain couples TRBV7-6 to TRBJ2-2; 9 nucleotides line up with TRBD1. Per germline, CDR1 SGHVS and CDR2 FNYEAQ. Trimming cost V 8 bases and J 3 bases; bases outside gene matches: 4. The CDR3 extends over 14 amino acids. CDR3 loop: CASGTGTDTGELFF. CDR3 bases: TGTGCCAGCGGGACAGGGACGGACACCGGGGAGCTGTTTTTT. Looking up the rest from reference TRBV7-6 and TRBJ2-2 gives the full variable domain: GAGVSQSPRYKVTKRGQDVALRCDPISGHVSLYWYRQALGQGPEFLTYFNYEAQQDKSGLPNDRFSAERPEGSISTLTIQRTEQRDSAMYRCASGTGTDTGELFFGEGSRLTVL.

The chain recombines TRBV7-9 with TRBJ1-2, with TRBD1 matching 7 bases. Per germline, CDR1 SEHNR and CDR2 FQNEAQ (reference sequence). This CDR3 spans 13 amino acids. The ends lost 6 bases at V and 7 bases at J; junction bases unmatched: 8. The CDR3 loop reads CASSSSTGVGYTF. The CDR3 DNA follows: TGTGCCAGCAGTTCATCCACAGGGGTTGGCTACACCTTC.

This clone is categorized as medium-sized (0.01 to 0.1%). CDR3 nucleotides: TGTGCCAGCAGTTACGGGTCCCCTAATTCACCCCTCCACTTT. It codes for CASSYGSPNSPLHF. V is TRBV6-5 and J is TRBJ1-6; D not resolved. Deletions cut 2 bases from V and 6 bases from J, with 8 bases between. Germline-derived CDR1 and CDR2 are MNHEY and SVGAGI. The CDR3 has 14 amino acids.

The chain recombines TRBV27 with TRBJ1-1; a possible D gene is TRBD1 (5 bases). Germline CDR1 reads MNHEY; CDR2 reads SMNVEV (reference sequence). The CDR3 is 13 amino acids. V gave up 3 bases and J gave up 1 base, with 6 bases separating them. CDR3 in amino acids: CASSFGANTEAFF. DNA of the CDR3: TGTGCCAGCAGTTTTGGGGCGAACACTGAAGCTTTCTTT.

This clone was detected a few times. A junction end diverges from the germline sequence, so it may reflect a read error. CDR3 residues: CASNIVQGVQPQHF. The CDR3 DNA follows: TGTGCCAGTAATATAGTACAGGGTGTACAGCCCCAGCATTTT. The chain is built from TRBV19 and TRBJ1-5; D may be TRBD1 (6 bases). The germline V gene has CDR1 LNHDA and CDR2 SQIVND (reference sequence). The CDR3 totals 14 residues.

CDR3 residues: CASSPFTGTDNEQFF. CDR3 DNA: TGTGCCAGCAGCCCCTTCACCGGGACAGACAATGAGCAGTTCTTC. The chain couples TRBV7-7 to TRBJ2-1; 7 nucleotides align to TRBD1. The CDR3 length is 15 residues. The V gene end was trimmed by 5 bases and the J gene end by 5 bases; junction bases not matched to a gene: 9. CDR1 is SSHAT, CDR2 FNYEAQ, per germline (reference sequence).

By share, this clone ranks as medium-sized. Other DNA sequences in the same sample also yield this CDR3. This chain links TRBV4-1 with TRBJ2-2, with unresolved D. This CDR3 is built from 12 residues. Germline CDR1 reads MGHRA; CDR2 reads YSYEKL. The V end was cut by 3 bases, the J end by 2 bases, with 1 base between. The CDR3 reads CASSHNTGELFF. The CDR3 coding sequence is TGCGCCAGCAGCCATAACACCGGGGAGCTGTTTTTT.

This sequence joins TRBV27 and TRBJ2-7; 8 nucleotides align to TRBD2. The trim removed 6 bases at V and 4 bases at J, leaving 8 bases unmatched. CDR3 length equals 14 residues. Germline V gene data show CDR1 as MNHEY and CDR2 as SMNVEV (reference sequence). The CDR3 reads CASSSGTSLYEQYF. CDR3 DNA sequence: TGTGCCAGCAGCAGCGGGACTAGTCTTTACGAGCAGTACTTC.

The chain has TRBV30 and TRBJ2-6; D ambiguous. From germline, CDR1 is GTSNPN and CDR2 SVGIG (reference sequence). The CDR3 extends over 12 amino acids. The V end lost 5 bases, the J end lost 7 bases, and 9 bases lay between the germline ends. This chain's CDR3 is CAWSPGANVLTF. CDR3 DNA: TGTGCCTGGTCACCCGGAGCCAACGTCCTGACTTTC. The entire variable domain, with the rest obtained from reference TRBV30 and TRBJ2-6, is as follows: SQTIHQWPATLVQPVGSPLSLECTVEGTSNPNLYWYRQAAGRGLQLLFYSVGIGQISSEVPQNLSASRPQDRQFILSSKKLLLSDSGFYLCAWSPGANVLTFGAGSRLTVL.

The chain combines TRBV7-6 with TRBJ1-6; TRBD1 matches at 7 bases. The germline CDR1 and CDR2 sequences are SGHVS and FNYEAQ. With V trimmed by 0 bases and J by 2 bases, 10 bases remained unmatched. The CDR3 is made up of 19 amino acids. Here the CDR3 DNA reads TGTGCCAGCAGCTTAGCTACTACACAGGGGAGTACCTATAATTCACCCCTCCACTTT. Protein product: CASSLATTQGSTYNSPLHF.

To note about this clone: A single base separates this from a much larger clone, so it may be a read error. This CDR3 reads CASSLTGTYGQYF. CDR3 bases: TGTGCCAGCAGCTTAACGGGTACCTACGGGCAGTACTTC. The genes are TRBV11-1 and TRBJ2-7; D not certain. CDR1 is SGHAT, CDR2 FQDESV, per germline (reference sequence). This CDR3 region has 13 residues.

The chain carries TRBV29-1 and TRBJ2-7, with TRBD1 identical over 7 bases. Germline V lookup: CDR1 SQVTM, CDR2 ANQGSEA. V dropped 5 bases and J dropped 9; count of bases not matched to a gene: 13. This CDR3 contains 13 residues. The CDR3 loop reads CSVHRQGHTGQYF. The DNA of the CDR3 is TGCAGCGTTCACAGACAGGGACACACTGGGCAGTACTTC.

This rearrangement joins TRBV4-2 to TRBJ1-1; D is ambiguous. Germline V gene data show CDR1 as LGHNA and CDR2 as YNFKEQ. Trimming left V 2 bases short and J 5 bases short, with 6 bases between. The CDR3 loop spans 12 amino acids. The CDR3 protein is CASSQSLTEAFF. CDR3 sequence (DNA): TGTGCCAGCAGCCAATCTTTAACTGAAGCTTTCTTT.

This chain joins TRBV30 and TRBJ1-2; no clear D gene. Germline V gene data show CDR1 as GTSNPN and CDR2 as SVGIG (reference sequence). Deletions cut 3 bases from V and 7 bases from J, with 15 bases between. The CDR3 contains 13 residues. This chain's CDR3 is CAWRVVGRLGYTF. The CDR3 DNA follows: TGTGCCTGGAGAGTGGTGGGCAGACTTGGCTACACCTTC.

The chain combines TRBV2 with TRBJ2-7; 8 bases are a match to TRBD2. Germline V gene data show CDR1 as SNHLY and CDR2 as FYNNEI. With V trimmed by 7 bases and J by 4 bases, 15 bases remained unmatched. This CDR3 region has 16 residues. CDR3 amino acids: CASKKSREVLWYEQYF. The DNA for the CDR3 is TGTGCCAGCAAGAAATCGCGGGAGGTCCTCTGGTACGAGCAGTACTTC.

This chain joins TRBV4-1 and TRBJ2-7, with 12 bases matching TRBD2. Germline lookup yields CDR1 MGHRA and CDR2 YSYEKL. Trimming took 2 bases from V and 6 from J; bases not matched to a gene: 5. CDR3 size: 15 residues. CDR3 protein: CASSQPGLAGSEQYF. The CDR3 DNA sequence: TGCGCCAGCAGCCAACCAGGACTAGCGGGAAGCGAGCAGTACTTC.

The chain couples TRBV6-5 to TRBJ1-2; the D gene is possibly TRBD1 (5 bases). V gave up 5 bases and J gave up 4 bases, with 14 bases separating them. The germline V gene encodes CDR1 MNHEY and CDR2 SVGAGI. The CDR3 is 14 amino acids. CDR3 coding DNA: TGTGCCAGCAGTCCAACTGACAGATTCTATGGCTACACCTTC. Its translation: CASSPTDRFYGYTF.

V usage is TRBV4-1 and J usage is TRBJ2-4; 10 bases agree with TRBD2. With 0 bases clipped from V and 6 bases from J, the junction kept 11 bases outside the gene matches. The CDR3 loop spans 18 amino acids. Germline V gives CDR1 MGHRA, CDR2 YSYEKL. The CDR3 sequence: CASSQDPSGRAPGNIQYF. The CDR3 DNA sequence: TGCGCCAGCAGCCAAGATCCCAGCGGGAGGGCCCCGGGAAACATTCAGTACTTC.

This sequence joins TRBV7-9 and TRBJ2-5; 7 bases are a match to TRBD1. The CDR3 spans 14 residues. Germline CDR1 SEHNR, CDR2 FQNEAQ (reference sequence). V gave up 5 bases and J gave up 0 bases; unmatched junction bases: 3. The DNA for the CDR3 is TGTGCCAGCAGCCCGGACAGGCACCAAGAGACCCAGTACTTC. It yields the protein CASSPDRHQETQYF.

This chain uses TRBV28 with TRBJ1-1; D unclear. Trimming took 5 bases from V and 7 from J, leaving 32 bases between them. The CDR3 covers 19 residues. Germline CDR1 reads MDHEN; CDR2 reads SYDVKM. The CDR3 loop is CASSPPTSTGDQALNEAFF. In DNA form, the CDR3 reads TGTGCCAGCAGTCCCCCAACCTCGACCGGGGATCAAGCTCTTAATGAAGCTTTCTTT. Supplemented by reference TRBV28 and TRBJ1-1, the full variable domain reads DVKVTQSSRYLVKRTGEKVFLECVQDMDHENMFWYRQDPGLGLRLIYFSYDVKMKEKGDIPEGYSVSREKKERFSLILESASTNQTSMYLCASSPPTSTGDQALNEAFFGQGTRLTVV.